Included here is one TCR beta chain sequence, with context. What it binds is not known. Template switching supplied a universal primer site; unique molecular identifiers were carried on the cDNA. TCRdb recomputed calls from the 5' RACE reads with MiXCR, one row per CDR3 protein. Among 300,000 or so distinct CDR3 sequences listed, 8.5% to 9.5% were seen once. The sample is drawn from a study of identical twins. General study results and limits: Researchers reported weaker excess twin sharing in beta out-of-frame sequences.

Trimming took 4 bases from V and 0 from J; bases not matched to a gene: 2. Germline-derived CDR1 and CDR2 are MGHRA and YSYEKL. CDR3 size: 17 residues. These same data were also listed under a study on yellow fever vaccine responses in identical twins. From that second work: Vaccine-induced T cell responses in twins were reportedly observed to appear partly convergent, partly personalized.

Sequencing was done on a sample of CD8+ T cells sorted from blood. This chain connects TRBV4-1 to TRBJ2-2, with 13 positions matching TRBD2. This receptor was identified in a woman younger than 30 in good health. The CDR3 DNA reads as TGCGCCAGCAGCCCGGGGACTAGCGGGGCGAACACCGGGGAGCTGTTTTTT. Translating gives CASSPGTSGANTGELFF.